This TCR beta chain is from a study of post-analysis software for immune sequencing data. Points from the study as a whole: With TRBV5-6, TRBV5-1 and TRBV20-1 included, about five TRBV segments were more frequent in patients than in controls. In multiple sclerosis, normalized Chao1 diversity was significantly below that of controls. Those samples that were prepared in the same batch co-clustered strongly by F measure.

Tagging with unique molecular identifiers was a feature of the TCR beta cDNA libraries. T cells numbering roughly 0.85 to 11 million gave rise to roughly 0.5 million cDNA molecules. TCRdb used MiXCR to reprocess the PCR reads, holding one entry per CDR3 protein. Here the sample spans roughly 800,000 distinct CDR3 sequences, about 43% being singletons. As to this clonotype: As yet, its antigen is unknown.

This CDR3 has 17 amino acids. Germline V gene sequence: CDR1 SEHNR, CDR2 FQNEAQ (reference sequence). V shed 0 bases and J 4 bases; nucleotides not matched to a gene: 9. Material: blood. The TCR originated in a girl aged 5-17 years with multiple sclerosis. The chain joins TRBV7-9 to TRBJ2-1, with 7 bases fitting TRBD2. The CDR3 spells CASSLALRLAEYNEQFF. In nucleotides, the CDR3 is TGTGCCAGCAGCTTAGCGCTAAGGCTAGCGGAGTACAATGAGCAGTTCTTC.